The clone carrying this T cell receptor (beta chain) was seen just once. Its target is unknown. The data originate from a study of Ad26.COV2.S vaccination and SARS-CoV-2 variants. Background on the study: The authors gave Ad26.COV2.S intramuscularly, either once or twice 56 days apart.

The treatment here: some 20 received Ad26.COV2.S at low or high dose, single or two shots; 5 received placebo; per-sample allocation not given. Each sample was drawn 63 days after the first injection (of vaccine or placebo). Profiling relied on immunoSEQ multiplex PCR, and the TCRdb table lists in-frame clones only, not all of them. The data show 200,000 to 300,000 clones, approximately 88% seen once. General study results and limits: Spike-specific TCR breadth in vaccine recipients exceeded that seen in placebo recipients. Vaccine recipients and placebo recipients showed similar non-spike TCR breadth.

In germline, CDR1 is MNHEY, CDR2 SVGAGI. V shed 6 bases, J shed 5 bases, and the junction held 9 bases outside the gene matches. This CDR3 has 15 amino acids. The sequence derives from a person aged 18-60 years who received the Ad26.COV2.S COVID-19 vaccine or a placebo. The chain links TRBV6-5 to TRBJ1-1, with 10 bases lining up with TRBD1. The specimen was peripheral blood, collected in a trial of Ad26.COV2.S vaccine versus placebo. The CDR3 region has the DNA TGTGCCAGCAGCCTCCGACAGGGGGCCTGGACTGAAGCTTTCTTT. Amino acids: CASSLRQGAWTEAFF.